The source of this T cell receptor beta chain is a study of T cell responses to AZD1222 COVID-19 vaccine. The V gene's germline CDR1 is LNHDA and CDR2 SQIVND (reference sequence). J was trimmed by 0 bases and V by 7 bases; bases with no gene match: 5. The CDR3 is made up of 15 amino acids. Assay used: immunoSEQ multiplex PCR; TCRdb lists only in-frame clones, some missing. The table records tens of thousands of clones, roughly 89% of them present only once. Second-dose intervals near 4 or 12 weeks were combined. A note on this clone: Its cognate antigen is unknown.

Study findings and constraints: CD4 TCRs associated with vaccination spanned spike, dominating at 160-218 and 743-854. White British people made up most donors, females outnumbered males, and clonal diversity was possibly underestimated. Reports say nearly half of spike-specific TCRs go after unmutated variant regions.

The receptor comes from an adult who received the AZD1222 COVID-19 vaccine. The J gene is TRBJ2-1, the V gene TRBV19; 8 bases align to TRBD2. The specimen was peripheral blood, collected 28 days after the second AZD1222 dose. DNA for the CDR3: TGTGCCAGTACCCGCGGGACTAGCTCCTACAATGAGCAGTTCTTC. Encoded protein: CASTRGTSSYNEQFF. The full variable domain, rest sourced from reference TRBV19 and TRBJ2-1, is DGGITQSPKYLFRKEGQNVTLSCEQNLNHDAMYWYRQDPGQGLRLIYYSQIVNDFQKGDIAEGYSVSREKKESFPLTVTSAQKNPTAFYLCASTRGTSSYNEQFFGPGTRLTVL.